The 4 T cell receptor beta chains listed next were all sequenced from one sample in a study of blood T cells in healthy people across ages. Combining a sample-barcoded 5' primer with a J-beta primer mix, a second PCR ran for about 6 to 12 cycles. TCRdb independently ran MiXCR on the 5' RACE reads; one entry per CDR3 protein. The sample shows 850,000 or so distinct CDR3 sequences, 29% of them seen only once. Material for sequencing was blood. The receptors here all came from a woman of 80 years or more in good health.

This clonotype has a handful of counts. The gene calls are TRBV9 and TRBJ2-2, with D possibly TRBD1 on 5 matching bases. The CDR3 loop spans 18 amino acids. V gave up 3 bases and J gave up 2 bases, with 20 bases separating them. Per the germline V gene, CDR1 is SGDLS and CDR2 is YYNGEE. The CDR3 DNA is TGTGCCAGCAGCGGGAGCTCAGGGTCCCCCCTTAACACCGGGGAGCTGTTTTTT. It specifies CASSGSSGSPLNTGELFF.

As concerns this clonotype: A much more abundant neighbour one base away suggests this may be a read error. The chain joins TRBV12-3 or TRBV12-4 to TRBJ2-7; 9 nucleotides align to TRBD2. CDR3 length: 15 amino acids. The trim removed 1 base at V and 2 bases at J, leaving 3 bases unmatched. CDR3: CASSLVAGVAYEQYF. The DNA for the CDR3 is TGTGCCAGCAGTTTAGTAGCGGGGGTAGCCTACGAGCAGTACTTC.

V and J are TRBV6-6 and TRBJ1-2, with D perhaps matching TRBD1 (6 bases). This CDR3 is 16 amino acids long. Germline CDR1 is MNHNY and CDR2 is SVGAGI (reference sequence). V lost 7 bases and J 0 bases, leaving 18 bases between the germline ends. CDR3 loop: CASTTGGAISNYGYTF. In DNA, the CDR3 is TGTGCCAGCACCACGGGGGGGGCCATCTCTAACTATGGCTACACCTTC.

In this sample, this clonotype turned up many times. The V call is TRBV20-1, the J call TRBJ1-4, with D possibly matching TRBD1 (6 bases). CDR3 length: 13 residues. CDR1 and CDR2 (germline): DFQATT, SNEGSKA (reference sequence). V lost 2 bases and J lost 8, with 12 bases in between. Here the CDR3 reads CSARSGGREKLFF. CDR3 sequence (DNA): TGCAGTGCTAGATCGGGGGGCCGGGAAAAACTGTTTTTT.